The rows below give T cell receptor beta chains drawn from one sample of a study of blood T cell repertoires in COVID-19. Clones were sequenced by immunoSEQ multiplex PCR, and TCRdb holds only the in-frame ones, with some missing. The table records more than 350,000 clones, roughly 88% of them present only once. The sample comprised PBMCs or T cells enriched from blood (not recorded which). These receptors all come from a woman younger than 30 who had been exposed to COVID-19. Each CDR3 is given with its conserved first and last residue. D genes are given only for firm matches. Clone sizes are given selectively: once, few, many, or a class where the clone is expanded.

D: NA; V: TRBV11-3; J: TRBJ2-2; size: NA; DNA: TGTGCCAGCAGCTTATCCTCAGGGAACACCGGGGAGCTGTTTTTT; CDR3: CASSLSSGNTGELFF
D: TRBD1; V: TRBV2; J: TRBJ2-3; size: NA; DNA: TGTGCCAGCAGTGGACAGGGGGCGGATACGCAGTATTTT; CDR3: CASSGQGADTQYF
D: TRBD1; V: TRBV5-1; J: TRBJ1-4; size: NA; DNA: TGCGCCAGCAGCCCGGGGGACAGCGGTCCGGAAAAACTGTTTTTT; CDR3: CASSPGDSGPEKLFF
D: TRBD1; V: TRBV18; J: TRBJ2-5; size: NA; DNA: TGTGCCAGCTCACCTTTGGACAGGATGGAGACCCAGTACTTC; CDR3: CASSPLDRMETQYF
D: TRBD2; V: TRBV4-2; J: TRBJ2-7; size: NA; DNA: TGTGCCAGCAGCCAGGCCCGACTAGCGGGAGCTTCCTACGAGCAGTACTTC; CDR3: CASSQARLAGASYEQYF
D: TRBD2; V: TRBV28; J: TRBJ2-1; size: NA; DNA: TGTGCCAGCAGTTTTGGACTAGCTCCTCGGTACAATGAGCAGTTCTTC; CDR3: CASSFGLAPRYNEQFF
D: NA; V: TRBV19; J: TRBJ1-1; size: NA; DNA: TGTGCCAGTAGTATCGGGACACGGGGCGCTGAAGCTTTCTTT; CDR3: CASSIGTRGAEAFF
D: TRBD1; V: TRBV12-3/TRBV12-4; J: TRBJ1-2; size: NA; DNA: TGTGCCAGCAGTCCGGACAGGGATTATGGCTACACCTTC; CDR3: CASSPDRDYGYTF
D: NA; V: TRBV19; J: TRBJ1-5; size: once; DNA: TGTGCCAGTAGTAGCCGGGACTTTCCCGGCCAGTATCAGCCCCAGCATTTT; CDR3: CASSSRDFPGQYQPQHF
D: NA; V: TRBV7-2; J: TRBJ1-5; size: NA; DNA: TGTGCCAGCAGCCCCCAAGGAACAGGTGTTCGTCAGCCCCAGCATTTT; CDR3: CASSPQGTGVRQPQHF
D: NA; V: TRBV13; J: TRBJ1-6; size: NA; DNA: TGTGCCAGCAGCTTAACGGGGGTCAATTCACCCCTCCACTTT; CDR3: CASSLTGVNSPLHF
D: TRBD2; V: TRBV6-5; J: TRBJ2-1; size: NA; DNA: TGTGCCAGCAGTCCGAGACTAGCGGCCTACAATGAGCAGTTCTTC; CDR3: CASSPRLAAYNEQFF
D: NA; V: TRBV3-1/TRBV3-2; J: TRBJ2-1; size: NA; DNA: TGTGCCAGCAGCCATGACGGGAGCTCCTACAATGAGCAGTTCTTC; CDR3: CASSHDGSSYNEQFF
D: TRBD2; V: TRBV28; J: TRBJ2-7; size: NA; DNA: TGTGCCAGCAGTTCGTGGACTAGGCCTGGGTCGGGCGAGCAGTACTTC; CDR3: CASSSWTRPGSGEQYF
D: TRBD1; V: TRBV29-1; J: TRBJ1-1; size: NA; DNA: TGCAGCGGTGGAGCCCAACGACAGGGGGCTTTCTTT; CDR3: CSGGAQRQGAFF
D: NA; V: TRBV3-1/TRBV3-2; J: TRBJ2-7; size: NA; DNA: TGTGCCAGCAGCCAAATACAGGGCTACGAGCAGTACTTC; CDR3: CASSQIQGYEQYF
D: NA; V: TRBV11-2; J: TRBJ2-7; size: NA; DNA: TGTGCCAGCAGCTTAGATCGTGCCTACGAGCAGTACTTC; CDR3: CASSLDRAYEQYF
D: NA; V: TRBV7-3; J: TRBJ2-3; size: NA; DNA: TGTGCCAGCAGCCCGACGGGAGCGGACACAGATACGCAGTATTTT; CDR3: CASSPTGADTDTQYF
D: NA; V: TRBV4-1; J: TRBJ1-6; size: once; DNA: TGCGCCAGCAGCCAAGTACCGCGGTATAATTCACCCCTCCACTTT; CDR3: CASSQVPRYNSPLHF
D: TRBD1; V: TRBV9; J: TRBJ2-7; size: NA; DNA: TGTGCCAGCAGCTATGGGACAGGGAGCTCCTACGAGCAGTACTTC; CDR3: CASSYGTGSSYEQYF
D: NA; V: TRBV4-1; J: TRBJ1-5; size: NA; DNA: TGCGCCAGCAGCCAAGAGGAGGGGCTACGAGGACAGCCCCAGCATTTT; CDR3: CASSQEEGLRGQPQHF
D: TRBD2; V: TRBV6-2/TRBV6-3; J: TRBJ2-7; size: NA; DNA: TGTGCCAGCAGTTATGATCCGGCGGGGGGGTATTACGAGCAGTACTTC; CDR3: CASSYDPAGGYYEQYF
D: TRBD2; V: TRBV6-6; J: TRBJ2-7; size: NA; DNA: TGTGCCAGCAGCCCCGGGACTAGCTCCTACGAGCAGTACTTC; CDR3: CASSPGTSSYEQYF
D: NA; V: TRBV5-4; J: TRBJ1-1; size: NA; DNA: TGTGCCAGCAGCTTGCAGGGCCCGGGGAACACTGAAGCTTTCTTT; CDR3: CASSLQGPGNTEAFF
D: NA; V: TRBV27; J: TRBJ2-1; size: NA; DNA: TGTGCCAGCATATCAGCGAGCTCCTACAATGAGCAGTTCTTC; CDR3: CASISASSYNEQFF
D: NA; V: TRBV11-3; J: TRBJ2-1; size: NA; DNA: TGTGCCAGCAGCTTAGACTGGCGGGGGCCGAGAAATGAGCAGTTCTTC; CDR3: CASSLDWRGPRNEQFF